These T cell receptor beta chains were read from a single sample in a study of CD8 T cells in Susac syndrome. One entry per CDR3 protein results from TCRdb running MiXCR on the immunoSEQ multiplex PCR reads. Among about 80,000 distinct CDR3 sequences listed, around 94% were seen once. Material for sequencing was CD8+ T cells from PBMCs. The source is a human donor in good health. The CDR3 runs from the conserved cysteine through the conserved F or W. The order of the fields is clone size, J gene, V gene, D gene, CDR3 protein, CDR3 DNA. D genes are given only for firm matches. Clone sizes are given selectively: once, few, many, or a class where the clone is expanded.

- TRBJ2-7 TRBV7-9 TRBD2 CASSLRTSGVREQYF TGTGCCAGCAGCCTCAGGACTAGCGGGGTGAGGGAGCAGTACTTC
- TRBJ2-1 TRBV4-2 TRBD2 CASSQEDTRLAANNEQFF TGTGCCAGCAGCCAAGAGGATACGAGACTAGCGGCGAACAATGAGCAGTTCTTC
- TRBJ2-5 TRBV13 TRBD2 CASSSGGTQKTQYF TGTGCCAGCAGCAGCGGGGGAACCCAGAAGACCCAGTACTTC
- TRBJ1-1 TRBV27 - CASSLRGYNTEAFF TGTGCCAGCAGTTTACGGGGTTACAACACTGAAGCTTTCTTT
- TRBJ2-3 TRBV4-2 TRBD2 CASSHSGGGITDTQYF TGTGCCAGCAGCCATAGCGGGGGGGGAATCACAGATACGCAGTATTTT
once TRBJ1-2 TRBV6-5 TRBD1 CAIRTGGDYGYTF TGTGCCATCCGGACAGGTGGAGACTATGGCTACACCTTC
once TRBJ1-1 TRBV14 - CASSQDRLYEAFF TGTGCCAGCAGCCAAGATCGGCTGTATGAAGCTTTCTTT
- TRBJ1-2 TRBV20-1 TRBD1 CSAIGTEHSYGYTF TGCAGTGCTATCGGGACAGAACACAGCTATGGCTACACCTTC
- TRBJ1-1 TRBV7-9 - CASSPSVRIDTEAFF TGTGCCAGCAGCCCTTCGGTGAGGATTGATACTGAAGCTTTCTTT
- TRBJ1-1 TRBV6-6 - CASTPRTFF TGTGCCAGCACCCCCCGGACTTTCTTT
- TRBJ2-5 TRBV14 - CASSQDGRPETQYF TGTGCCAGCAGCCAAGATGGCCGCCCAGAGACCCAGTACTTC
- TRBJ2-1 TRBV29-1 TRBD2 CSVGGLAGDYNEQFF TGCAGCGTTGGGGGGCTAGCGGGGGACTACAATGAGCAGTTCTTC
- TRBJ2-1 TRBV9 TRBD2 CASSVVGLVGNEQFF TGTGCCAGCAGCGTAGTCGGACTAGTAGGCAATGAGCAGTTCTTC
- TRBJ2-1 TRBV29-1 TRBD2 CSVDPSGSYNEQFF TGCAGCGTAGACCCTAGCGGTTCCTACAATGAGCAGTTCTTC
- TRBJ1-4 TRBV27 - CASSLRRAGLGENEKLFF TGTGCCAGCAGTTTACGCAGAGCAGGGTTGGGAGAGAATGAAAAACTGTTTTTT
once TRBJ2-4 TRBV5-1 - CASSLEPESFIQYF TGCGCCAGCAGCTTGGAACCGGAAAGCTTCATTCAGTACTTC
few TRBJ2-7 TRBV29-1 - CSVGGFYEQYF TGCAGCGTTGGGGGATTCTACGAGCAGTACTTC
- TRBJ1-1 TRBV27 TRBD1 CASSGQGKPEAFF TGTGCCAGCAGTGGACAGGGTAAACCTGAAGCTTTCTTT
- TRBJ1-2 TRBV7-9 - CASSLTRGRQKANYGYTF TGTGCCAGCAGCTTGACGCGAGGACGGCAAAAAGCTAACTATGGCTACACCTTC